This T cell receptor beta chain was found in a study of blood T cell repertoires in COVID-19. Across the study: COVID-19 samples from acute and convalescent phases originated in the United States, Italy and Spain. The cDNA or gDNA used as material had been derived from T cells, B-cell-depleted T cells, or PBMCs.

The CDR3 length is 14 residues. Germline values: CDR1 SGHTA, CDR2 FQGTGA. Unmatched junction bases numbered 8, after V lost 5 bases and J lost 5 bases. The method was immunoSEQ multiplex PCR; TCRdb's version includes in-frame clones alone and lacks a portion of them. This sample carries approximately 22,000 clones, 75% to 90% of them seen once, and the ten largest clones take around 2.5%. Seattle's cohort entered during active infection and was followed longitudinally. The sequenced material came from peripheral blood. This clonotype originated in a woman aged 70-85 years with COVID-19, enrolled during active disease. The chain links TRBV7-3 to TRBJ1-2, with 7 bases identical to TRBD1. CDR3 nucleotide sequence: TGTGCCAGCAGCCCGGGACAGAGCCTTTATGGCTACACCTTC. Its translation: CASSPGQSLYGYTF.